This T cell receptor beta chain was sequenced for a study of blood T cells in healthy people across ages. Through a sample-barcoded 5' primer and a J-beta primer mix, a second PCR was run for roughly 6 to 12 cycles. MiXCR, run by TCRdb on the 5' RACE reads, gives a single entry per CDR3 protein. The data hold 720,000 or so distinct CDR3 sequences, with roughly two fifths observed a single time. Germline-derived CDR1 and CDR2 are SGHDN and FVKESK. The CDR3 extends over 15 amino acids. This clonotype appeared a single time. This may stem from a read error, because a much larger clone lies one nucleotide away.

The chain combines TRBV14 with TRBJ2-3; 8 bases agree with TRBD2. The receptor was isolated from a man at least 80 years old in good health. Sequencing was performed on blood. The CDR3 coding sequence is TGTGCCAGCAGCCAATTAGCGGGACTGGCAGAGACGCAGTATTTT. Its protein product is CASSQLAGLAETQYF.